This T cell receptor (beta chain) appears in the sequencing data of a study of T cell responses to AZD1222 COVID-19 vaccine. This clone was detected only once. Its antigen is currently unknown. Generated by immunoSEQ multiplex PCR, the TCRdb table keeps only in-frame clones and is missing some. The top ten hold 22% of the sample, which has some 86,000 clones, around 84% seen once. General study results and limits: Repertoires were sampled only after the peak T cell response.

CDR1 and CDR2 (germline): KGHSH, LQKENI. The CDR3 length is 16 residues. Trimming took 4 bases from V and 2 from J; bases not matched to a gene: 7. Sequenced here: peripheral blood, sampled on day 0 of AZD1222 vaccination. J is TRBJ2-5 and V is TRBV18; 10 nucleotides align to TRBD2. The receptor's source is an adult in good health. The CDR3 is CASSLTSGHSQETQYF. CDR3 in DNA: TGTGCCAGCTCACTGACTAGCGGGCATTCACAAGAGACCCAGTACTTC.